The 24 T cell receptor beta chains listed next were all sequenced from one sample in a study of T cells in Graves' hyperthyroidism and ophthalmopathy (dated by TCRdb to between 2017 and 2020). Libraries were built with multiplex PCR. Sequencing relied on an Illumina HiSeq 2000. Amplification of TCR beta CDR3 regions was carried out from RNA transcripts. The first round of RT-PCR for the TCR CDR3 was performed with the HTBI primer set and the Qiagen OneStep RT-PCR kit. TCRdb's own reprocessing of the public reads used fastp at Q25 and MiXCR and kept productive beta chains. Under each unique CDR3 protein, matching rows form one entry showing the most common genes and DNA. This sample comprises a few hundred thousand distinct CDR3 sequences, 13% to 15% of them detected only once. The ten largest clones capture roughly 13% of the sample. Sequences were obtained from blood. The source is a middle-aged woman with Graves' hyperthyroidism.

This clonotype was seen at least ten times. V usage is TRBV2 and J usage is TRBJ1-2; D may be TRBD1 (6 bases). The CDR3 is 14 amino acids. The germline CDR1 and CDR2 sequences are SNHLY and FYNNEI. Trimming shortened V by 5 bases and J by 2 bases, and 12 bases separated the two germline ends. The CDR3 sequence is CASSRADRNYGYTF. CDR3 nucleotides: TGTGCCAGCAGTCGAGCAGACAGGAACTATGGCTACACCTTC.

This clonotype was seen a handful of times. This sequence joins TRBV9 and TRBJ2-1, with 10 bases aligning to TRBD2. The CDR3 has 16 amino acids. The junction had 10 bases not matched to a gene; V was cut back by 3 bases and J by 7 bases. CDR1 is SGDLS and CDR2 is YYNGEE in the germline V gene. The CDR3 loop is CASSDTGTSEVNEQFF. In DNA, the CDR3 is TGTGCCAGCAGCGATACCGGGACTAGCGAAGTAAATGAGCAGTTCTTC.

The V and J genes are TRBV5-8 and TRBJ2-3; no firm D call. V was clipped by 7 bases and J by 5 bases, with 17 bases between them. Germline CDR1 is SGHTS and CDR2 is YDEGEE. The CDR3 extends over 14 amino acids. Written as DNA, the CDR3 is TGTGCCAGCCTGGACCCTCCTTGGCAAGATACGCAGTATTTT. This encodes CASLDPPWQDTQYF.

The chain recombines TRBV19 with TRBJ2-1, with D hard to call. The last part of the DNA fits TRBJ2-7 better; the J call may be wrong. Germline-derived CDR1 and CDR2 are LNHDA and SQIVND (reference sequence). CDR3 length equals 14 residues. The CDR3 is CASSILVAYNEQYF. CDR3 bases: TGTGCCAGTAGTATTTTGGTGGCCTACAATGAGCAGTACTTC.

A note on this clonotype: A much larger clone is a single base away; this may be a read error. V is TRBV20-1 and J is TRBJ2-1; perhaps TRBD2 as D (5 bases). The closer fit of TRBJ2-7 to the DNA end suggests the J call may be wrong. The V gene's germline CDR1 is DFQATT and CDR2 SNEGSKA (reference sequence). The CDR3 contains 15 residues. CDR3 protein: CSATSADHSYNEQYF. In DNA, the CDR3 is TGCAGTGCTACGTCAGCGGACCACTCCTACAATGAGCAGTACTTC.

Only a few counts were recorded for this clonotype. V usage is TRBV20-1 and J usage is TRBJ2-1, with TRBD2 matching over 8 bases. CDR1 DFQATT and CDR2 SNEGSKA come from the germline V gene (reference sequence). This CDR3 is 16 amino acids long. J was trimmed by 8 bases and V by 6 bases; bases with no gene match: 18. The CDR3 here is CSAASTKREFFYEQFF. DNA for the CDR3: TGCAGTGCCGCAAGCACTAAGCGGGAGTTTTTCTATGAGCAGTTCTTC.

This sequence joins TRBV4-1 and TRBJ1-2; no clear D. Germline CDR1 MGHRA, CDR2 YSYEKL. The CDR3 covers 15 residues. Deletions cut 5 bases from V and 6 bases from J, with 19 bases between. CDR3 sequence (DNA): TGCGCCAGCAGCTACGGAGGCTCCGACCACCATGGCTACACCTTC. This gives the protein CASSYGGSDHHGYTF.

The table lists this clonotype with many counts. This rearrangement joins TRBV9 to TRBJ2-7; 10 bases agree with TRBD2. V lost 4 bases, J lost 3 bases, and 13 bases stayed unmatched. The germline V gene encodes CDR1 SGDLS and CDR2 YYNGEE. The CDR3 runs to 17 residues. The CDR3 bases are TGTGCCAGCAGCCCTCACGCTAGCGGGAGAAACGACTACGAGCAGTACTTC. Protein: CASSPHASGRNDYEQYF.

This chain connects TRBV4-2 to TRBJ2-3; 10 bases are shared with TRBD2. The CDR3 is 18 residues long. Per the germline V gene, CDR1 is LGHNA and CDR2 is YNFKEQ. The V gene end was trimmed by 3 bases and the J gene end by 4 bases; junction bases not matched to a gene: 13. The CDR3 DNA sequence: TGTGCCAGCAGCCACCCCTCCGGGGGTAGCGGGAGGTCAGATACGCAGTATTTT. Its translation is CASSHPSGGSGRSDTQYF.

This clonotype has ten or more counts. The rearrangement links TRBV2 to TRBJ2-7; D is ambiguous. Germline V lookup: CDR1 SNHLY, CDR2 FYNNEI. The CDR3 is 14 amino acids. Deletions cut 9 bases from V and 0 bases from J, with 15 bases between. CDR3 nucleotides: TGTGCCAGAAGGACCGAATCTAGCTCCTACGAGCAGTACTTC. This sequence encodes CARRTESSSYEQYF.

The chain employs TRBV6-5 and TRBJ1-2; D is unclear. The germline gives CDR1 MNHEY, CDR2 SVGAGI. Trimming pared 0 bases from V and 8 bases from J, leaving 16 bases between. CDR3 length: 15 residues. The CDR3 region is CASSYSADNNWGYTF. For the CDR3, the DNA is TGTGCCAGCAGTTACTCGGCAGACAATAATTGGGGCTACACCTTC.

This clonotype was recorded at least ten times. V is TRBV6-5 and J is TRBJ1-6, with D maybe TRBD1 (5 bases). In germline, CDR1 is MNHEY, CDR2 SVGAGI. The CDR3 is made up of 16 amino acids. V dropped 0 bases and J dropped 13 bases, with 19 bases sitting between them. CDR3 in DNA: TGTGCCAGCAGTTACTCGGGGACCGGGTCTGGTTTTCCCCTCCACTTT. This gives the protein CASSYSGTGSGFPLHF.

This clonotype came up a few times. The gene calls are TRBV28 and TRBJ2-7; weak D call: TRBD1 (5 bases). Germline V lookup: CDR1 MDHEN, CDR2 SYDVKM. Between the trimmed V and J ends, which lost 7 bases and 5 bases, there was a span of 15 bases. CDR3 length: 13 amino acids. The CDR3 DNA follows: TGTGCCAGCACCCCCTTTCAGGGCGACGAGCAGTACTTC. This sequence encodes CASTPFQGDEQYF.

This clonotype showed up many times. The V gene is TRBV11-2, the J gene TRBJ1-1, with a possible D match to TRBD1 (6 bases). Germline CDR1 is SGHAT and CDR2 is FQNNGV. The CDR3 is 15 residues long. Trimming took off 5 bases at V and 0 bases at J, with 13 bases between the two ends. CDR3 sequence reads: CASSTEQGLNTEAFF. DNA of the CDR3: TGTGCCAGCAGCACCGAACAGGGATTGAACACTGAAGCTTTCTTT.

This clonotype appeared many times. The CDR3 nucleotides read TGTGCCAGCTCACCCTCCGGGGGGGGAATGTTCTACGAGCAGTACTTC. Encoded protein: CASSPSGGGMFYEQYF. The chain combines TRBV18 with TRBJ2-7, with 8 nucleotides matching TRBD2. The V gene end was trimmed by 3 bases and the J gene end by 3 bases; junction bases not matched to a gene: 10. Germline V gives CDR1 KGHSH, CDR2 LQKENI. CDR3 size: 16 residues.

The table lists this clonotype with many counts. The V call is TRBV6-2 or TRBV6-3, the J call TRBJ1-5; 9 bases align to TRBD1. Germline assignment: CDR1 MNHEY and CDR2 SVGEGT. The CDR3 covers 18 residues. Trimming removed 5 bases from V and 0 bases from J; junction bases left unmatched: 11. CDR3 sequence: CASSTQPGQGYSNQPQHF. In DNA form, the CDR3 reads TGTGCCAGCAGTACCCAGCCGGGACAGGGTTATAGCAATCAGCCCCAGCATTTT.

This clonotype occurred a few times. The chain carries TRBV6-2 or TRBV6-3 and TRBJ2-6; 7 bases are shared with TRBD2. CDR3 length: 17 residues. Germline lookup yields CDR1 MNHEY and CDR2 SVGEGT. With 0 bases clipped from V and 0 bases from J, the junction kept 2 bases outside the gene matches. The CDR3 spells CASSYSRGNSGANVLTF. CDR3 nucleotide sequence: TGTGCCAGCAGTTACTCGCGGGGGAACTCTGGGGCCAACGTCCTGACTTTC.

Worth noting for this clonotype: This sequence may be a read error, since a much larger clone differs from it by one base. The V and J genes are TRBV20-1 and TRBJ1-1; possible D gene TRBD1, 5 bases. Germline lookup yields CDR1 DFQATT and CDR2 SNEGSKA (reference sequence). V was cut by 0 bases and J by 2 bases, with 16 bases left in between. CDR3 size: 16 residues. The CDR3 is CSARDSLWGGNTEAFF. CDR3 in DNA: TGCAGTGCTAGAGATAGCCTGTGGGGGGGTAACACTGAAGCTTTCTTT.

This clonotype was counted many times. V gene TRBV11-2 combines with J gene TRBJ2-1, with 8 bases fitting TRBD1. The CDR3 covers 13 residues. Per the germline V gene, CDR1 is SGHAT and CDR2 is FQNNGV. J was trimmed by 7 bases and V by 5 bases; bases with no gene match: 4. The DNA of the CDR3 is TGTGCCAGCAGCCCGACAGGGGATAATGAGCAGTTCTTC. Encoded protein: CASSPTGDNEQFF.

This chain connects TRBV20-1 to TRBJ2-1; 9 bases fit TRBD2. The CDR3 loop spans 14 amino acids. Germline V gives CDR1 DFQATT, CDR2 SNEGSKA (reference sequence). Trimming took 3 bases from V and 6 from J; bases not matched to a gene: 6. The CDR3 loop is CSASPSGMGNEQFF. The CDR3 DNA reads TGCAGTGCTAGTCCTAGCGGGATGGGCAATGAGCAGTTCTTC.

This clonotype has at least ten counts. The CDR3 nucleotides are TGTGCCAGCAGTTTCACTGTAGCGGGAGAAGATACGCAGTATTTT. This sequence encodes CASSFTVAGEDTQYF. The chain is built from TRBV28 and TRBJ2-3, with 9 bases matching TRBD2. CDR3 length equals 15 residues. Trimming at V came to 3 bases and at J to 5 bases, leaving 6 bases not matched to a gene. Germline values: CDR1 MDHEN, CDR2 SYDVKM.

In its sample, this clonotype was seen many times. J is TRBJ2-7 and V is TRBV9, with TRBD1 matching over 7 bases. V lost 7 bases to trimming and J lost 3 bases; unmatched junction nucleotides: 4. CDR1 is SGDLS, CDR2 YYNGEE, per germline. CDR3 length: 12 residues. In nucleotides, the CDR3 is TGTGCCAGCTCAAGGGACAGCTACGAGCAGTACTTC. Its translation is CASSRDSYEQYF.

This sequence joins TRBV20-1 and TRBJ2-1, with D perhaps assigned TRBD1 or TRBD2 (5 bases each). The ends were cut back, 0 bases at V and 13 bases at J, with 13 bases in the middle. This CDR3 has 12 amino acids. Germline-derived CDR1 and CDR2 are DFQATT and SNEGSKA (reference sequence). The DNA for the CDR3 is TGCAGTGCTAGAGAGATGAGGGGCCGACAGTTCTTC. Protein product: CSAREMRGRQFF.

This clonotype was recorded many times. V is TRBV29-1 and J is TRBJ2-3, with 8 bases lining up with TRBD1. Germline V CDR1 and CDR2: SQVTM, ANQGSEA. Losses at the gene ends were 7 bases for V and 5 bases for J; bases not matched to a gene: 11. This CDR3 contains 14 residues. DNA for the CDR3: TGCAGCGCTGACAGGGGAACCCTCGGAGATACGCAGTATTTT. Encoded protein: CSADRGTLGDTQYF.